The 10 T cell receptor beta chains below were found in one sample sequenced in a study of cytomegalovirus exposure and HLA in healthy donors. PCR was performed using 60 Vbeta and 13 Jbeta primers. Here immunoSEQ multiplex PCR was the method, and the copy in TCRdb shows in-frame clones only, minus some. The table shows under 170,000 clones, with 79% occurring only once. The material sequenced was PBMCs. These receptors originate from a man aged 50 to 60 in good health and CMV-seropositive.

The rearrangement uses TRBV10-3 and TRBJ2-5; a possible D gene is TRBD2 (6 bases). The end of the DNA is better explained by TRBJ2-7, so the J call may be wrong. Germline loops: CDR1 ENHRY, CDR2 SYGVKD. This CDR3 comprises 14 residues. The DNA of the CDR3 is TGTGCCATCAGCCTCGGGGGATCCTCCTACGAGCAGTACTTC. Amino acid sequence: CAISLGGSSYEQYF.

The rearrangement links TRBV2 to TRBJ2-3; 7 bases align to TRBD1. V lost 4 bases and J lost 2; bases outside the gene matches: 6. In germline, CDR1 is SNHLY, CDR2 FYNNEI. The CDR3 consists of 15 residues. The CDR3 loop is CASSGDRIFTDTQYF. CDR3 nucleotide sequence: TGTGCCAGCAGTGGGGACAGAATTTTCACAGATACGCAGTATTTT.

This chain links TRBV2 with TRBJ2-7; tentatively, D is TRBD2 (5 bases). Trimming left V 11 bases short and J 3 bases short, with 20 bases between. The CDR3 is made up of 14 amino acids. The V gene's germline CDR1 is SNHLY and CDR2 FYNNEI. This CDR3 is CAAGLYAEGYEQYF. The CDR3 DNA reads as TGTGCCGCCGGATTGTACGCAGAGGGCTACGAGCAGTACTTC.

The chain couples TRBV28 to TRBJ2-7; 7 bases line up with TRBD1. Germline V lookup: CDR1 MDHEN, CDR2 SYDVKM. This CDR3 has 15 residues. With V trimmed by 6 bases and J by 0 bases, 8 bases remained unmatched. The chain's CDR3 is CASSQWDSYSYEQYF. DNA of the CDR3: TGTGCCAGCAGCCAATGGGACAGTTACTCCTACGAGCAGTACTTC. The full variable domain, its missing parts supplied by reference TRBV28 and TRBJ2-7, is DVKVTQSSRYLVKRTGEKVFLECVQDMDHENMFWYRQDPGLGLRLIYFSYDVKMKEKGDIPEGYSVSREKKERFSLILESASTNQTSMYLCASSQWDSYSYEQYFGPGTRLTVT.

The rearrangement uses TRBV4-1 and TRBJ2-6; D gene ambiguous. CDR1 MGHRA and CDR2 YSYEKL come from the germline V gene. This CDR3 contains 15 residues. The ends were cut back, 4 bases at V and 0 bases at J, with 7 bases in the middle. The CDR3 region has the DNA TGCGCCAGCAGCCTACAGAGCTCTGGGGCCAACGTCCTGACTTTC. This sequence encodes CASSLQSSGANVLTF.

The chain joins TRBV7-8 to TRBJ2-7; TRBD2 aligns across 11 bases. Trimming removed 7 bases from V and 3 bases from J; junction bases left unmatched: 8. The CDR3 covers 15 residues. CDR1 and CDR2 (germline): SGHVS, FQNEAQ. This chain's CDR3 is CASILSGRARYEQYF. As DNA, the CDR3 is TGTGCCAGCATCCTTAGCGGGAGGGCCCGCTACGAGCAGTACTTC.

The gene calls are TRBV5-1 and TRBJ2-7; 9 positions match TRBD2. V lost 4 bases and J lost 2; bases outside the gene matches: 7. This CDR3 comprises 15 residues. Germline CDR1 reads SGHRS; CDR2 reads YFSETQ. The CDR3 sequence is CASSRGSGGTYEQYF. Written as DNA, the CDR3 is TGCGCCAGCAGCAGGGGTAGCGGGGGTACCTACGAGCAGTACTTC.

The genes are TRBV4-1 and TRBJ2-1; 7 bases are shared with TRBD1. Trimming cost V 5 bases and J 7 bases; bases outside gene matches: 8. CDR3 length: 14 residues. Germline V gene sequence: CDR1 MGHRA, CDR2 YSYEKL. CDR3: CASSSRDRLNEQFF. The CDR3 DNA reads TGCGCCAGCAGCTCCCGGGACAGACTTAATGAGCAGTTCTTC.

The V call is TRBV28, the J call TRBJ2-5; a possible D gene is TRBD1 (5 bases). V was trimmed by 3 bases and J by 1 base, leaving 9 bases between them. Germline-derived CDR1 and CDR2 are MDHEN and SYDVKM. This CDR3 is 14 amino acids long. The CDR3 DNA reads as TGTGCCAGCAGTTTCCCCGACAGCCAAGAGACCCAGTACTTC. Its protein product is CASSFPDSQETQYF.

This chain connects TRBV9 to TRBJ2-7; unclear D gene. Germline values: CDR1 SGDLS, CDR2 YYNGEE. This CDR3 has 14 amino acids. Trimming left V 0 bases short and J 0 bases short, with 7 bases between. DNA of the CDR3: TGTGCCAGCAGCGTAGATTCACACTCCTACGAGCAGTACTTC. Translating it yields CASSVDSHSYEQYF.